This is a list of T cell receptor beta chains from one sample in a study of T cell repertoires in cytomegalovirus infection. MiXCR was run by TCRdb on the reads, yielding one entry per CDR3 protein. The sample lists under 300,000 distinct CDR3 sequences; around an eighth were seen once. Input material: PBMCs. The receptors derive from a human donor in good health (CMV status not recorded). Some clones in this sample may be carry-over from other donors' samples. Each CDR3 is given with its conserved first and last residue. A D gene is named only where the DNA matches it firmly. Part of the rows lack a size; the others show once, few, many or a class for expanded clones.

NA,TRBV7-9,TRBJ1-2,few,CASSLGYDYGYTF,TGTGCCAGCAGCTTAGGGTATGACTATGGCTACACCTTC
NA,TRBV7-2,TRBJ1-1,many,CASSPPPGGARNTEAFF,TGTGCCAGCAGCCCGCCCCCGGGGGGCGCAAGGAACACTGAAGCTTTCTTT
NA,TRBV7-2,TRBJ2-7,many,CASSLEAMNYEQYF,TGTGCCAGCAGCTTAGAAGCGATGAACTACGAGCAGTACTTC
NA,TRBV28,TRBJ1-1,many,CASRRRTEAFF,TGTGCCAGCAGAAGAAGGACTGAAGCTTTCTTT
NA,TRBV10-3,TRBJ2-3,NA,CAITGGTDTQYF,TGTGCCATCACCGGAGGCACAGATACGCAGTATTTT
TRBD2,TRBV7-2,TRBJ2-7,many,CASSSGRAGPYEQYF,TGTGCCAGCAGCTCCGGGAGGGCGGGACCCTACGAGCAGTACTTC
NA,TRBV11-2,TRBJ2-3,few,CASRAATSQYF,TGTGCCAGCCGGGCGGCGACCTCGCAGTATTTT
TRBD2,TRBV7-9,TRBJ2-1,NA,CASSSTSGYNEQFF,TGTGCCAGCAGCTCGACTAGCGGGTACAATGAGCAGTTCTTC
TRBD1,TRBV5-1,TRBJ1-2,NA,CASSDGGQLTYGYTF,TGCGCCAGCAGCGACGGGGGACAGTTAACGTATGGCTACACCTTC
NA,TRBV29-1,TRBJ1-2,NA,CSVVGTGNYGYTF,TGCAGCGTTGTGGGGACGGGTAACTATGGCTACACCTTC
TRBD2,TRBV4-3,TRBJ2-5,many,CASSPASGSGETQYF,TGCGCCAGCAGCCCAGCTAGCGGGAGCGGAGAGACCCAGTACTTC
TRBD1,TRBV6-5,TRBJ1-1,many,CASRSGTGNTEAFF,TGTGCCAGCAGGTCCGGGACAGGGAACACTGAAGCTTTCTTT
NA,TRBV7-2,TRBJ1-3,many,CASSLAPTAAGNTIYF,TGTGCCAGCAGCTTAGCCCCGACGGCGGCTGGAAACACCATATATTTT
NA,TRBV7-2,TRBJ2-1,many,CASSLIWAGGGEQFF,TGTGCCAGCAGCCTAATCTGGGCTGGGGGCGGTGAGCAGTTCTTC
NA,TRBV28,TRBJ1-1,NA,CASSKSNTEAFF,TGTGCCAGCAGTAAGTCCAACACTGAAGCTTTCTTT
NA,TRBV19,TRBJ1-5,NA,CASGWGTDQPQHF,TGTGCCAGTGGATGGGGTACTGATCAGCCCCAGCATTTT
NA,TRBV14,TRBJ1-2,NA,CASSQERIGYTF,TGTGCCAGCAGCCAAGAGAGGATAGGCTACACCTTC
NA,TRBV5-1,TRBJ2-1,NA,CASSASGFNEQFF,TGCGCCAGCAGCGCCTCAGGGTTCAATGAGCAGTTCTTC
TRBD1,TRBV7-9,TRBJ1-5,many,CASSSGLDREQPQHF,TGTGCCAGCAGCTCGGGACTGGACAGGGAACAGCCCCAGCATTTT
TRBD1,TRBV6-2/TRBV6-3,TRBJ1-5,few,CASSRRTGAIGQPQHF,TGTGCCAGCAGTCGCCGGACAGGGGCTATTGGTCAGCCCCAGCATTTT
TRBD1,TRBV20-1,TRBJ1-5,NA,CSAGPGQVKPQHF,TGCAGTGCTGGACCGGGACAGGTGAAGCCCCAGCATTTT
TRBD1,TRBV19,TRBJ2-5,few,CASSQGAETQYF,TGTGCCAGTTCGCAGGGGGCAGAGACCCAGTACTTC
NA,TRBV28,TRBJ2-3,many,CASTATDTQYF,TGTGCCAGCACAGCTACAGATACGCAGTATTTT
TRBD1,TRBV6-4,TRBJ1-4,many,CASSDTGGANEKLFF,TGTGCCAGCAGTGACACAGGGGGCGCAAATGAAAAACTGTTTTTT
NA,TRBV7-8,TRBJ1-5,many,CASSLIAGINQPQHF,TGTGCCAGCAGCTTAATTGCGGGGATCAATCAGCCCCAGCATTTT
TRBD2,TRBV7-8,TRBJ2-3,many,CASSFFSGSRADTQYF,TGTGCCAGCAGCTTTTTTAGCGGGAGTCGGGCAGATACGCAGTATTTT
NA,TRBV19,TRBJ1-2,few,CASSPLGDGYTF,TGTGCCAGTAGTCCTCTAGGGGATGGCTACACCTTC
NA,TRBV19,TRBJ1-5,NA,CASWEGDQPQHF,TGTGCCAGTTGGGAGGGGGATCAGCCCCAGCATTTT
TRBD2,TRBV6-2/TRBV6-3,TRBJ2-4,many,CASSPGLAVNIQYF,TGTGCCAGCAGCCCGGGACTAGCTGTTAACATTCAGTACTTC
NA,TRBV28,TRBJ2-2,NA,CASSWGGKTGELFF,TGTGCCAGCAGTTGGGGCGGGAAGACCGGGGAGCTGTTTTTT
NA,TRBV19,TRBJ1-2,many,CASSPGVNYGYTF,TGTGCCAGTAGTCCGGGGGTAAACTATGGCTACACCTTC
TRBD2,TRBV28,TRBJ2-7,NA,CARSLGGGGYEQYF,TGTGCCAGAAGTTTGGGGGGGGGGGGCTACGAGCAGTACTTC
TRBD2,TRBV5-1,TRBJ2-7,few,CASSLGLAGDNYEQYF,TGCGCCAGCAGCTTGGGACTAGCGGGAGATAACTACGAGCAGTACTTC
TRBD2,TRBV6-6,TRBJ2-4,many,CASSYVAGGSKNIQYF,TGTGCCAGCAGTTACGTCGCGGGAGGTTCCAAAAACATTCAGTACTTC
TRBD2,TRBV7-9,TRBJ2-7,NA,CASSLEGSGRDEQYF,TGTGCCAGCAGCTTAGAAGGAAGCGGGAGGGACGAGCAGTACTTC
TRBD1,TRBV6-5,TRBJ2-1,many,CASSYRGQDNEQFF,TGTGCCAGCAGTTACAGGGGACAGGACAATGAGCAGTTCTTC
NA,TRBV12-3/TRBV12-4,TRBJ1-4,few,CASSFGGGTNEKLFF,TGTGCCAGCAGTTTCGGGGGTGGGACTAATGAAAAACTGTTTTTT
TRBD2,TRBV29-1,TRBJ2-2,NA,CSVTSGRDGTGELFF,TGCAGCGTTACTAGCGGGAGGGATGGCACCGGGGAGCTGTTTTTT
NA,TRBV7-2,TRBJ2-5,many,CASSLGEGFGTQYF,TGTGCCAGCAGCTTAGGTGAAGGGTTCGGGACCCAGTACTTC
TRBD1,TRBV10-3,TRBJ2-1,many,CAISEFTGTGFLSSYNEQFF,TGTGCCATCAGCGAGTTCACCGGGACAGGTTTTTTGAGCTCCTACAATGAGCAGTTCTTC
NA,TRBV5-1,TRBJ2-7,many,CASSLEWGYEQYF,TGCGCCAGCAGCTTGGAATGGGGCTACGAGCAGTACTTC
TRBD2,TRBV18,TRBJ2-3,NA,CASSPPGLATSTDTQYF,TGTGCCAGCTCACCACCGGGACTAGCGACTAGCACAGATACGCAGTATTTT
NA,TRBV7-9,TRBJ2-7,many,CASSSYSGEEQYF,TGTGCCAGCAGCTCCTACTCCGGGGAAGAGCAGTACTTC
TRBD1,TRBV5-1,TRBJ1-3,few,CASSPVTGGSGNTIYF,TGCGCCAGCAGCCCGGTGACAGGGGGCTCTGGAAACACCATATATTTT
NA,TRBV7-9,TRBJ2-1,many,CASSSRQTYNEQFF,TGTGCCAGCAGCTCTCGACAGACCTACAATGAGCAGTTCTTC
NA,TRBV7-9,TRBJ1-1,NA,CASSVPGVQGNTEAFF,TGTGCCAGCAGCGTACCCGGGGTCCAGGGGAACACTGAAGCTTTCTTT
TRBD1,TRBV7-8,TRBJ1-3,many,CASSLAGQGFSGNTIYF,TGTGCCAGCAGCTTAGCGGGACAGGGGTTCTCTGGAAACACCATATATTTT
TRBD2,TRBV3-1,TRBJ2-7,NA,CASSQMTSLYEQYF,TGTGCCAGCAGCCAGATGACTAGCTTGTACGAGCAGTACTTC
NA,TRBV5-4,TRBJ2-1,many,CASSQGEWRHNEQFF,TGTGCCAGCAGCCAAGGGGAGTGGAGACACAATGAGCAGTTCTTC
NA,TRBV20-1,TRBJ2-5,few,CSASGSREETQYF,TGCAGTGCTAGCGGGAGTAGAGAAGAGACCCAGTACTTC
NA,TRBV20-1,TRBJ2-1,NA,CSAGRQGHNEQFF,TGCAGTGCCGGCCGGCAGGGCCACAATGAGCAGTTCTTC
TRBD1,TRBV24-1,TRBJ1-1,few,CATSVGGTGHTEAFF,TGTGCCACCAGTGTAGGCGGGACAGGGCACACTGAAGCTTTCTTT
NA,TRBV6-2/TRBV6-3,TRBJ2-5,many,CASNILNQETQYF,TGTGCCAGCAATATTTTAAACCAAGAGACCCAGTACTTC
TRBD1,TRBV7-2,TRBJ1-1,NA,CASSLQGINTEAFF,TGTGCCAGCAGCCTACAGGGGATTAACACTGAAGCTTTCTTT